A selection of T cell receptor beta chains follows, all from one sample in a study of cytomegalovirus exposure and HLA in healthy donors. Assay: immunoSEQ multiplex PCR; the TCRdb copy retains only in-frame clones and omits some. This repertoire shows 120,000 or so clones, roughly 71% found once; its top ten account for 5.8%. Input material: PBMCs. These receptors all stem from a woman aged 45-65 years in good health and CMV-seropositive. The CDR3 runs from the conserved cysteine through the conserved F or W. D genes are given only for firm matches. Clone size is not always given. Where it is, it says once, few, many or a class for expanded clones.

d_call clone_size j_call v_call cdr3_aa cdr3_nt
. . TRBJ2-1 TRBV9 CASSVGWSSDEQFF TGTGCCAGCAGCGTAGGTTGGTCCTCAGATGAGCAGTTCTTC
TRBD1 . TRBJ1-1 TRBV5-1 CASSFGRGQVLTEAFF TGCGCCAGCAGCTTTGGGAGGGGACAGGTTTTGACTGAAGCTTTCTTT
. . TRBJ2-7 TRBV12-2 CASRLGRGSSHEQYF TGTGCAAGTCGCTTGGGACGGGGGTCATCTCACGAGCAGTACTTC
. . TRBJ1-5 TRBV5-5 CASSYQRNQPQHF TGTGCCAGCAGCTACCAGCGGAATCAGCCCCAGCATTTT
TRBD1 . TRBJ1-1 TRBV14 CASSRDRGLFAEAFF TGTGCCAGCAGCCGCGACAGGGGGCTCTTCGCTGAAGCTTTCTTT
. . TRBJ1-2 TRBV6-6 CASSFSSNYGYTF TGTGCCAGCAGCTTCTCCAGTAACTATGGCTACACCTTC
TRBD2 . TRBJ2-1 TRBV30 CAWSPGLAGEDQFF TGTGCCTGGAGTCCGGGACTAGCGGGGGAGGACCAGTTCTTC
. . TRBJ2-7 TRBV15 CATSFGQSYEQYF TGTGCCACCAGCTTTGGACAGTCCTACGAGCAGTACTTC
TRBD1 . TRBJ2-1 TRBV7-2 CASSWARGQSEQFF TGTGCCAGCAGCTGGGCCAGGGGGCAAAGTGAGCAGTTCTTC
. . TRBJ1-6 TRBV25-1 CSSSEARRLYSPLHF TGTTCCAGCAGTGAGGCGAGGAGACTCTATTCACCCCTCCACTTT
. . TRBJ1-2 TRBV5-1 CASSAAEVGYTF TGCGCCAGCAGTGCCGCGGAGGTTGGCTACACCTTC
TRBD1 . TRBJ2-1 TRBV5-4 CASRTGTGPYNEQFF TGTGCCAGCAGAACCGGGACAGGGCCCTACAATGAGCAGTTCTTC
TRBD2 . TRBJ2-2 TRBV7-8 CATKNSGGAGYTGELFF TGTGCCACCAAAAACAGCGGGGGGGCCGGGTACACCGGGGAGCTGTTTTTT
. . TRBJ1-2 TRBV27 CASSLGRGRGGYTF TGTGCCAGCAGTTTAGGCAGGGGAAGAGGCGGCTACACCTTC
TRBD2 . TRBJ2-1 TRBV4-3 CASSQEGGGARWDEQFF TGCGCCAGCAGCCAAGAAGGCGGGGGAGCACGGTGGGATGAGCAGTTCTTC
. . TRBJ2-1 TRBV19 CASRTQGFYSYNEQFF TGTGCCAGTAGGACACAGGGTTTCTACTCCTACAATGAGCAGTTCTTC
. . TRBJ2-7 TRBV2 CASRDQGGTYEQYF TGTGCCAGCAGGGACCAGGGGGGAACCTACGAGCAGTACTTC
. few TRBJ1-2 TRBV5-4 CASSLGGTGDGYTF TGTGCCAGCAGCTTGGGCGGGACGGGCGATGGCTACACCTTC
TRBD1 . TRBJ2-2 TRBV15 CATSRAGGNTGELFF TGTGCCACCAGCAGGGCAGGGGGGAACACCGGGGAGCTGTTTTTT
. . TRBJ1-1 TRBV12-5 CASGLPPLGADSAFF TGTGCTAGTGGTTTGCCCCCCTTAGGGGCAGACTCAGCTTTCTTT
. . TRBJ1-4 TRBV25-1 CASSEWSSFATNEKLFF TGTGCCAGCAGTGAATGGAGCAGCTTTGCAACTAATGAAAAACTGTTTTTT
. . TRBJ1-1 TRBV5-8 CASSPDYGPGAFF TGTGCCAGCAGCCCGGATTATGGCCCGGGAGCTTTCTTT
. . TRBJ1-2 TRBV28 CASSSTSDYGYTF TGTGCCAGCAGTTCGACCAGCGACTATGGCTACACCTTC
TRBD2 . TRBJ2-2 TRBV18 CASSRSASGGANTGELFF TGTGCCAGCTCCCGATCCGCGAGCGGGGGCGCGAACACCGGGGAGCTGTTTTTT
. . TRBJ1-1 TRBV4-1 CASSLRRAAEAFF TGCGCCAGCAGCCTGCGGAGGGCGGCTGAAGCTTTCTTT
TRBD1 few TRBJ2-6 TRBV7-9 CASGLPFWDSASGANVLTF TGTGCCAGCGGCCTACCCTTCTGGGACAGCGCCTCTGGGGCCAACGTCCTGACTTTC
TRBD1 . TRBJ1-1 TRBV4-1 CASSPRTGGLGGEAFF TGCGCCAGCAGCCCTCGGACAGGGGGCCTCGGGGGTGAAGCTTTCTTT
TRBD1 . TRBJ1-2 TRBV19 CASSRGQEINYGYTF TGTGCCAGTAGTCGGGGACAGGAAATTAACTATGGCTACACCTTC
TRBD1 . TRBJ1-1 TRBV7-9 CASSPGGYTEAFF TGTGCCAGCAGCCCAGGGGGCTACACTGAAGCTTTCTTT
TRBD1 . TRBJ1-6 TRBV6-1 CASMAGGDSPLHF TGTGCCAGCATGGCAGGGGGAGATTCACCCCTCCACTTT
. . TRBJ1-5 TRBV7-9 CASSLAINQPQHF TGTGCCAGCAGCTTAGCTATCAATCAGCCCCAGCATTTT
TRBD2 few TRBJ2-7 TRBV10-3 CAISRSTSGGRDTYEQYF TGTGCCATCAGTAGGTCGACTAGCGGGGGGAGGGATACCTACGAGCAGTACTTC
. . TRBJ1-5 TRBV5-1 CASSAQGNQPQHF TGCGCCAGCAGCGCACAGGGAAATCAGCCCCAGCATTTT
. . TRBJ1-2 TRBV6-5 CASSLDLTNYGYTF TGTGCCAGCAGTTTGGACTTGACTAACTATGGCTACACCTTC
. . TRBJ1-5 TRBV9 CASSVGAGDQPQHF TGTGCCAGCAGCGTAGGAGCTGGAGATCAGCCCCAGCATTTT
. . TRBJ1-1 TRBV19 CASKGIRGTHVNTEAFF TGTGCCAGTAAGGGGATCAGAGGTACCCATGTGAACACTGAAGCTTTCTTT